The 28 T cell receptor beta chains below come from one sample, sequenced in a study of regulatory dendritic cells for organ transplantation. Generated by immunoSEQ multiplex PCR, the TCRdb table keeps only in-frame clones and is missing some. This repertoire shows nearly 30,000 clones, about 79% found once; its top ten account for 2% to 2.5%. The sample consisted of memory CD4+ T cells from blood. The sample's subset: CD45RO+ memory T cells. These receptors were collected from a human donor in good health.

The genes are TRBV9 and TRBJ1-1; no firm D call. This CDR3 is built from 15 residues. Trimming left V 5 bases short and J 5 bases short, with 19 bases between. CDR1 is SGDLS and CDR2 is YYNGEE in the germline V gene. As DNA, the CDR3 is TGTGCCAGCAGTTATCTTACGGGGATGAGGACTGAAGCTTTCTTT. The encoded protein is CASSYLTGMRTEAFF.

The chain joins TRBV6-5 to TRBJ1-1; no clear D. The CDR3 is 15 amino acids. Germline values: CDR1 MNHEY, CDR2 SVGAGI. Trimming pared 4 bases from V and 1 base from J, leaving 13 bases between. The chain's CDR3 is CASSSEGGRNTEAFF. The CDR3 DNA sequence: TGTGCCAGCAGTTCGGAAGGCGGTAGGAACACTGAAGCTTTCTTT.

The genes are TRBV28 and TRBJ2-5; 13 bases are shared with TRBD2. Germline lookup yields CDR1 MDHEN and CDR2 SYDVKM. CDR3 length: 12 amino acids. The V and J ends lost 3 bases and 12 bases, in that order; junction bases with no gene match: 1. CDR3 protein: CASSFGLAGEYF. The CDR3 region has the DNA TGTGCCAGCAGTTTTGGACTAGCGGGAGAGTACTTC.

The chain recombines TRBV9 with TRBJ2-5; 10 bases match TRBD2. Trimming cost V 0 bases and J 1 base; bases outside gene matches: 0. The germline V gene encodes CDR1 SGDLS and CDR2 YYNGEE. There are 15 residues in the CDR3. CDR3 nucleotides: TGTGCCAGCAGCGTAGCTAGCGGGGGCCAAGAGACCCAGTACTTC. Translation gives CASSVASGGQETQYF.

This clone was seen more than once but under ten times. The chain links TRBV9 to TRBJ1-5; D perhaps matches TRBD1 (5 bases). CDR3 length equals 13 residues. Deletions cut 4 bases from V and 3 bases from J, with 8 bases between. Germline-derived CDR1 and CDR2 are SGDLS and YYNGEE. As DNA, the CDR3 is TGTGCCAGCAGCCGGGGGATCAATCAGCCCCAGCATTTT. Protein product: CASSRGINQPQHF.

This clone was picked up a small number of times. J is TRBJ1-2 and V is TRBV4-3; the match to TRBD1 covers 8 bases. The CDR3 covers 15 residues. Germline CDR1 LGHNA, CDR2 YSLEER. J lost 4 bases, V lost 3 bases, and 7 bases had no gene match. The CDR3 is CASSQAGTGVYGYTF. The CDR3 DNA sequence: TGCGCCAGCAGCCAGGCCGGGACAGGAGTCTATGGCTACACCTTC.

This clone was seen only a few times. This chain joins TRBV7-2 and TRBJ2-7; D not resolved. CDR1 is SGHTA and CDR2 is FQGNSA in the germline V gene. V lost 5 bases, J lost 4 bases, and 27 bases lay in between. There are 18 residues in the CDR3. In DNA, the CDR3 is TGTGCCAGCAGCCCCGCCCCGTCTGGACGCACCACGCCGTACGAGCAGTACTTC. It codes for CASSPAPSGRTTPYEQYF.

The V call is TRBV19, the J call TRBJ1-4; 7 bases match TRBD1. The CDR3 loop spans 14 amino acids. The ends lost 4 bases at V and 8 bases at J; junction bases unmatched: 7. The germline gives CDR1 LNHDA, CDR2 SQIVND (reference sequence). Here the CDR3 DNA reads TGTGCCAGTAGTAGACAGGCCAGGGGGGAAAAACTGTTTTTT. Its protein product is CASSRQARGEKLFF.

The J gene is TRBJ2-3, the V gene TRBV9, with D hard to call. This CDR3 has 15 amino acids. Germline CDR1 SGDLS, CDR2 YYNGEE. The ends were cut back, 4 bases at V and 0 bases at J, with 12 bases in the middle. The CDR3 DNA follows: TGTGCCAGCAGCTCCCAGCCCAAAAGCACAGATACGCAGTATTTT. Its translation: CASSSQPKSTDTQYF.

With respect to this clone: The sample contains more than one DNA sequence encoding this CDR3. The chain is built from TRBV4-2 and TRBJ2-3; D call uncertain. V was trimmed by 0 bases and J by 2 bases, leaving 9 bases between them. Germline CDR1 and CDR2: LGHNA and YNFKEQ. The length of the CDR3 is 15 residues. This CDR3 is CASSQDRRITDTQYF. DNA for the CDR3: TGTGCCAGCAGCCAAGATCGACGCATCACAGATACGCAGTATTTT.

The chain joins TRBV2 to TRBJ2-7; no clear D. This CDR3 is 21 amino acids long. The germline V gene has CDR1 SNHLY and CDR2 FYNNEI. V lost 6 bases to trimming and J lost 0 bases, with 33 bases between them. CDR3 DNA: TGTGCCAGCAGGAACCGACCTGGTATCTCCGGCAGGCAATCCTCCTCCTACGAGCAGTACTTC. Translation: CASRNRPGISGRQSSSYEQYF. The full variable domain, rest sourced from reference TRBV2 and TRBJ2-7, is EPEVTQTPSHQVTQMGQEVILRCVPISNHLYFYWYRQILGQKVEFLVSFYNNEISEKSEIFDDQFSVERPDGSNFTLKIRSTKLEDSAMYFCASRNRPGISGRQSSSYEQYFGPGTRLTVT.

The rearrangement joins TRBV10-3 to TRBJ1-2, with 7 bases matching TRBD1. Germline assignment: CDR1 ENHRY and CDR2 SYGVKD. V shed 10 bases, J shed 0 bases, and the junction held 8 bases outside the gene matches. CDR3 size: 14 residues. CDR3 residues: CATEDRFANYGYTF. The CDR3 DNA is TGTGCCACGGAGGACAGGTTTGCTAACTATGGCTACACCTTC.

The chain has TRBV6-5 and TRBJ1-5; D ambiguous. V was shortened by 0 bases and J by 1 base, with 10 bases between the two germline ends. The germline gives CDR1 MNHEY, CDR2 SVGAGI. The CDR3 consists of 16 residues. The CDR3 reads CASSYSPPGSNQPQHF. CDR3 DNA: TGTGCCAGCAGTTACTCGCCCCCGGGAAGCAATCAGCCCCAGCATTTT.

The CDR3: CASSLSGNTIYF. The CDR3 nucleotides read TGTGCCAGCAGCTTGTCTGGAAACACCATATATTTT. This chain connects TRBV7-8 to TRBJ1-3; D is unclear. Trimming took off 3 bases at V and 1 base at J, with 1 base between the two ends. There are 12 residues in the CDR3. CDR1 and CDR2 (germline): SGHVS, FQNEAQ. Full variable domain (rest looked up from reference TRBV7-8 and TRBJ1-3): GAGVSQSPRYKVAKRGQDVALRCDPISGHVSLFWYQQALGQGPEFLTYFQNEAQLDKSGLPSDRFFAERPEGSVSTLKIQRTQQEDSAVYLCASSLSGNTIYFGEGSWLTVV.

The chain combines TRBV28 with TRBJ2-1; weak D call: TRBD1 (6 bases). The germline CDR1 and CDR2 sequences are MDHEN and SYDVKM. CDR3 length: 16 residues. Trimming took off 7 bases at V and 7 bases at J, with 23 bases between the two ends. CDR3 sequence (DNA): TGTGCCAGCAAAGCGCCCGGGGACATCTCGACGAATGAGCAGTTCTTC. Translating gives CASKAPGDISTNEQFF.

This clone has only a few counts. The CDR3 DNA reads as TGTGCCAGTAGTACCATATTTTCTGATGGCTACACCTTC. It yields the protein CASSTIFSDGYTF. The V call is TRBV19, the J call TRBJ1-2; D unclear. The V gene's germline CDR1 is LNHDA and CDR2 SQIVND (reference sequence). V shed 4 bases and J shed 6 bases, with 12 bases lying between them. The CDR3 is made up of 13 amino acids.

The chain combines TRBV6-5 with TRBJ1-2, with unresolved D. Trimming stripped 5 bases from V and 4 bases from J, with 14 bases between. Germline CDR1 is MNHEY and CDR2 is SVGAGI. The CDR3 extends over 14 amino acids. The DNA of the CDR3 is TGTGCCAGCAGTCGTCAGGCACCCGCCTATGGCTACACCTTC. Translated: CASSRQAPAYGYTF.

This sequence joins TRBV11-1 and TRBJ2-2; 8 bases match TRBD1. The V gene end was trimmed by 2 bases and the J gene end by 4 bases; junction bases not matched to a gene: 12. The CDR3 sequence is 18 residues long. CDR1 SGHAT and CDR2 FQDESV come from the germline V gene (reference sequence). The CDR3 region is CASSLLGTGTGGTGELFF. The DNA of the CDR3 is TGTGCCAGCAGCTTACTCGGGACCGGGACAGGCGGCACCGGGGAGCTGTTTTTT.

The DNA for the CDR3 is TGTGCCAGCAGCCCAACAGCTTACAATGAGCAGTTCTTC. Amino acids: CASSPTAYNEQFF. V gene TRBV7-2 combines with J gene TRBJ2-1; D ambiguous. Germline V lookup: CDR1 SGHTA, CDR2 FQGNSA. The CDR3 covers 13 residues. The V gene lost 5 bases and the J gene lost 4 bases, with 9 bases spanning the gap.

A single count supports this clone. The rearrangement uses TRBV19 and TRBJ2-1, with TRBD2 matching 7 bases. CDR1 LNHDA and CDR2 SQIVND come from the germline V gene (reference sequence). V trimming: 4 bases; J trimming: 1 base; junction bases outside the gene matches: 1. The CDR3 is 14 amino acids. The CDR3 DNA follows: TGTGCCAGTAGTAGGGGGGGTTCCTACAATGAGCAGTTCTTC. This gives the protein CASSRGGSYNEQFF.

The V and J genes are TRBV29-1 and TRBJ2-5; weak D call: TRBD1 (5 bases). Trimming took off 2 bases at V and 4 bases at J, with 11 bases between the two ends. Germline CDR1 is SQVTM and CDR2 is ANQGSEA. The CDR3 totals 13 residues. In DNA, the CDR3 is TGCAGCGTTGAATTCGACAGCAGAGAGACCCAGTACTTC. This codes for CSVEFDSRETQYF.

The V gene is TRBV7-3, the J gene TRBJ2-1; 7 positions match TRBD1. The CDR3 runs to 13 residues. With V trimmed by 5 bases and J by 5 bases, 3 bases remained unmatched. Germline V gene lookup returns CDR1 SGHTA and CDR2 FQGTGA. This CDR3 is CASSQDRNNEQFF. The CDR3 coding sequence is TGTGCCAGCAGCCAGGACAGGAACAATGAGCAGTTCTTC. Combining the CDR3 with reference TRBV7-3 and TRBJ2-1 gives the whole variable domain GAGVSQTPSNKVTEKGKYVELRCDPISGHTALYWYRQSLGQGPEFLIYFQGTGAADDSGLPNDRFFAVRPEGSVSTLKIQRTERGDSAVYLCASSQDRNNEQFFGPGTRLTVL.

CDR3 DNA sequence: TGTGCCAGCAGTGGGGGACTTTTCACAGATACGCAGTATTTT. Encoded protein: CASSGGLFTDTQYF. This rearrangement joins TRBV6-1 to TRBJ2-3, with a weak D call TRBD2 (6 bases). V was shortened by 4 bases and J by 2 bases, with 10 bases between the two germline ends. Germline V gene lookup returns CDR1 MNHNS and CDR2 SASEGT. The CDR3 consists of 14 residues.

The J gene is TRBJ2-7, the V gene TRBV7-3; D unclear. Germline-derived CDR1 and CDR2 are SGHTA and FQGTGA. The ends were cut back, 1 base at V and 3 bases at J, with 10 bases in the middle. The CDR3 is made up of 14 amino acids. CDR3: CASSLIGGSYEQYF. In DNA form, the CDR3 reads TGTGCCAGCAGCTTAATAGGTGGCAGCTACGAGCAGTACTTC.

This chain joins TRBV7-2 and TRBJ1-5; 10 bases are shared with TRBD1. The CDR3 has 16 amino acids. CDR1 is SGHTA and CDR2 is FQGNSA in the germline V gene. With 4 bases clipped from V and 5 bases from J, the junction kept 8 bases outside the gene matches. The chain's CDR3 is CASSSRWGTGDQPQHF. CDR3 DNA sequence: TGTGCCAGCAGCTCTCGATGGGGGACAGGGGATCAGCCCCAGCATTTT.

The chain has TRBV13 and TRBJ1-2, with D unclear. Deletions cut 0 bases from V and 2 bases from J, with 13 bases between. The CDR3 runs to 16 residues. CDR1 PRHDT and CDR2 FYEKMQ come from the germline V gene (reference sequence). CDR3 protein: CASSLGYPGGNYGYTF. The CDR3 DNA reads as TGTGCCAGCAGCTTAGGGTACCCGGGAGGGAACTATGGCTACACCTTC.

This CDR3 reads CASSLGGGRLNEQFF. The CDR3 DNA reads as TGTGCCAGCAGCTTAGGGGGGGGCCGGTTGAATGAGCAGTTCTTC. This chain uses TRBV7-2 with TRBJ2-1; a weak D match, TRBD2 (7 bases). V lost 1 base and J lost 7, with 14 bases in between. The CDR3 has 15 amino acids. Per the germline V gene, CDR1 is SGHTA and CDR2 is FQGNSA.

This clone has only a few counts. The CDR3 DNA reads as TGTGCCAGCAGCTTAGCGGGCGGGGTAACCTACGAGCAGTACTTC. It specifies CASSLAGGVTYEQYF. This sequence joins TRBV11-2 and TRBJ2-7, with TRBD2 as a possible D gene (6 bases). Germline CDR1 reads SGHAT; CDR2 reads FQNNGV. The CDR3 has 15 residues. Trimming stripped 1 base from V and 2 bases from J, with 12 bases between.